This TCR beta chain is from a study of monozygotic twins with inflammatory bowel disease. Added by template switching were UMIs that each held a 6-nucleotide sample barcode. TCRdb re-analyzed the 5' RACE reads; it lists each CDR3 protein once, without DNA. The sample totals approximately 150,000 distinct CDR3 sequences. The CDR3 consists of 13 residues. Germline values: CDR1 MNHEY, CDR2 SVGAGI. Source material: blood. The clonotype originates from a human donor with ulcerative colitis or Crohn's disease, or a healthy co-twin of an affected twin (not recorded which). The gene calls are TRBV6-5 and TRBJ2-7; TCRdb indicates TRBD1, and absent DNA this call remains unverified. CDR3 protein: CASIPIGGYEQYF.